Detailed here is one T cell receptor (beta chain). The target antigen is unknown. The record originates from a study of post-analysis software for immune sequencing data. In the study overall: Patients with relapsing-remitting, secondary progressive and progressive-relapsing multiple sclerosis courses were all represented.

Germline trimming cut 1 base from V and 4 bases from J; bases unmatched to any gene: 9. This CDR3 region has 17 residues. CDR1 is SGHTA and CDR2 is FQGNSA in the germline V gene. Unique-molecular-identifier-tagged TCR beta cDNA libraries were used. TCRdb used MiXCR to reprocess the PCR reads, holding one entry per CDR3 protein. The sample lists approximately 770,000 distinct CDR3 sequences; around 42% were seen once. General study points: TRBV5-6, TRBV5-1 and TRBV20-1 belonged to a set of roughly five TRBV segments that were more frequent in patients than controls. Comparison with controls showed significantly lower normalized Chao1 diversity in multiple sclerosis patients.

The specimen sequenced was blood. The gene calls are TRBV7-2 and TRBJ2-5; TRBD2 aligns across 10 bases. This TCR derives from a girl aged 10-17 years with multiple sclerosis. DNA for the CDR3: TGTGCCAGCAGCTTAGGAGCGGCAGCGGGAGGGGGAGAGACCCAGTACTTC. This translates into CASSLGAAAGGGETQYF.